One and the same sample provided the 19 T cell receptor beta chains below, sequenced in a study of CD4 T cells in relation to SARS-CoV-2 and coronaviruses listed by TCRdb under 2021. Receptors were amplified or captured by the immunoSEQ multiplex PCR assay. In its TCRdb copy, this immuneACCESS table keeps in-frame sequences only and misses some clones. Where compared with another copy, unresolved V genes explain less than half of these, and the others have no known cause. The sample table records tens of thousands of clones; 92% of these occur just once. The ten biggest clones cover 0.3% to 0.5% of the sample. The source material was naive CD4+ T cells from PBMCs. The cell subset or site label here, explained by the study, means: naive CD4+ T cells isolated by negative enrichment. The receptors stem from an adult with COVID-19.

The rearrangement uses TRBV6-5 and TRBJ2-1, with D hard to call. V was clipped by 3 bases and J by 11 bases, with 8 bases between them. This CDR3 is 11 amino acids long. CDR1 is MNHEY and CDR2 is SVGAGI in the germline V gene. The DNA for the CDR3 is TGTGCCAGCAGTTATTTAGGACAGCAGTTCTTC. Translation: CASSYLGQQFF.

The chain carries TRBV27 and TRBJ2-1; possible D gene TRBD1, 5 bases. In germline, CDR1 is MNHEY, CDR2 SMNVEV (reference sequence). This CDR3 region has 14 residues. The V end lost 3 bases, the J end lost 5 bases, and 11 bases lay between the germline ends. CDR3 in DNA: TGTGCCAGCAGTTTTCCGACAGAGGACAATGAGCAGTTCTTC. Its protein is CASSFPTEDNEQFF.

The chain has TRBV18 and TRBJ1-2; D remains unclear. The V gene's germline CDR1 is KGHSH and CDR2 LQKENI. The length of the CDR3 is 14 residues. The V end lost 0 bases, the J end lost 7 bases, and 12 bases lay between the germline ends. The CDR3 bases are TGTGCCAGCTCACCACCCTTACCGATTGGTGGCTACACCTTC. It encodes CASSPPLPIGGYTF.

The gene calls are TRBV18 and TRBJ1-2; D is ambiguous. Per the germline V gene, CDR1 is KGHSH and CDR2 is LQKENI. The V and J ends lost 3 bases and 6 bases respectively, with 8 bases between them. The length of the CDR3 is 12 residues. In DNA form, the CDR3 reads TGTGCCAGCTCACCCGGACTAAATGGCTACACCTTC. It yields the protein CASSPGLNGYTF.

V and J are TRBV9 and TRBJ2-1; 8 bases map to TRBD2. CDR1 is SGDLS and CDR2 is YYNGEE in the germline V gene. This CDR3 has 16 residues. V shed 3 bases and J 4 bases; nucleotides not matched to a gene: 9. Here the CDR3 reads CASSEAPGLVYNEQFF. As DNA, the CDR3 is TGTGCCAGCAGCGAGGCCCCGGGACTAGTGTACAATGAGCAGTTCTTC.

CDR3 in DNA: TGTGCCAGCGATGGCGGGAGCTCCTACGAGCAGTACTTC. Translation: CASDGGSSYEQYF. The chain has TRBV21-1 and TRBJ2-7; the table's D call, TRBD2, has no DNA check behind it. TRBV21-1 is listed as a pseudogene. The CDR3 is 13 residues long.

V and J are TRBV9 and TRBJ1-4; a possible D gene is TRBD1 (6 bases). The CDR3 runs to 16 residues. Trimming took 0 bases from V and 8 from J, leaving 17 bases between them. CDR1 and CDR2 from the germline V gene are SGDLS and YYNGEE. CDR3 sequence reads: CASSVDPHREEEKLFF. CDR3 in DNA: TGTGCCAGCAGCGTAGACCCCCACAGGGAGGAGGAAAAACTGTTTTTT. Drawing the rest from reference TRBV9 and TRBJ1-4, the complete variable domain is DSGVTQTPKHLITATGQRVTLRCSPRSGDLSVYWYQQSLDQGLQFLIQYYNGEERAKGNILERFSAQQFPDLHSELNLSSLELGDSALYFCASSVDPHREEEKLFFGSGTQLSVL.

The chain couples TRBV5-1 to TRBJ2-2, with D possibly matching TRBD1 (6 bases). This CDR3 spans 15 amino acids. The V and J ends lost 6 bases and 7 bases respectively, with 19 bases between them. Germline CDR1 is SGHRS and CDR2 is YFSETQ. The CDR3 protein is CASNRGSTSSGELFF. DNA for the CDR3: TGCGCCAGCAATAGGGGGTCAACCTCGAGCGGGGAGCTGTTTTTT.

The rearrangement joins TRBV18 to TRBJ2-1; the match to TRBD2 covers 8 bases. Germline V gene data show CDR1 as KGHSH and CDR2 as LQKENI. The length of the CDR3 is 15 residues. V gave up 3 bases and J gave up 7 bases; unmatched junction bases: 8. CDR3 protein: CASSPISGRRNEQFF. The CDR3 DNA reads as TGTGCCAGCTCACCGATAAGCGGGAGAAGGAATGAGCAGTTCTTC.

J is TRBJ2-5 and V is TRBV25-1; D is uncertain. Looked up from germline, CDR1 is MGHDK and CDR2 is SYGVNS. V was pared by 8 bases and J by 1 base, with 20 bases between. The CDR3 runs 16 residues. The CDR3 reads CASAPLLGFLQETQYF. CDR3 DNA: TGTGCCAGCGCCCCCCTTTTAGGGTTTCTCCAAGAGACCCAGTACTTC.

The chain uses TRBV19 and TRBJ1-5; TRBD1 agrees at 8 bases. The CDR3 consists of 13 residues. Trimming removed 5 bases from V and 4 bases from J; junction bases left unmatched: 1. CDR1 LNHDA and CDR2 SQIVND come from the germline V gene (reference sequence). The DNA for the CDR3 is TGTGCCAGTAGTTGGACAGGGAATCAGCCCCAGCATTTT. This sequence encodes CASSWTGNQPQHF.

The V and J genes are TRBV13 and TRBJ2-1; 10 nucleotides align to TRBD2. Germline values: CDR1 PRHDT, CDR2 FYEKMQ (reference sequence). Unmatched junction bases numbered 17, after V lost 2 bases and J lost 4 bases. CDR3 length: 20 amino acids. DNA of the CDR3: TGTGCCAGCAGCTTATGGTTCGGGGTTGAGCGGGAGGGGTTTTACAATGAGCAGTTCTTC. Translated: CASSLWFGVEREGFYNEQFF.

V and J are TRBV4-2 and TRBJ1-2, with 7 bases lining up with TRBD1. Looked up from germline, CDR1 is LGHNA and CDR2 is YNFKEQ. The CDR3 extends over 15 amino acids. The trim removed 4 bases at V and 4 bases at J, leaving 9 bases unmatched. Here the CDR3 DNA reads TGTGCCAGCAGCCCGTCCTCTCCAGGGGGCTATGGCTACACCTTC. This codes for CASSPSSPGGYGYTF.

V gene TRBV2 combines with J gene TRBJ2-2; no clear D. Germline assignment: CDR1 SNHLY and CDR2 FYNNEI. This CDR3 has 12 residues. The V end lost 7 bases, the J end lost 2 bases, and 5 bases lay between the germline ends. The CDR3 nucleotides are TGTGCCAGCACTTTAAACACCGGGGAGCTGTTTTTT. Translating gives CASTLNTGELFF. Supplemented by reference TRBV2 and TRBJ2-2, the full variable domain reads EPEVTQTPSHQVTQMGQEVILRCVPISNHLYFYWYRQILGQKVEFLVSFYNNEISEKSEIFDDQFSVERPDGSNFTLKIRSTKLEDSAMYFCASTLNTGELFFGEGSRLTVL.

The gene calls are TRBV6-5 and TRBJ2-2; unclear D gene. V was clipped by 7 bases and J by 4 bases, with 16 bases between them. The germline V gene has CDR1 MNHEY and CDR2 SVGAGI. CDR3 size: 15 residues. The CDR3 is CASKVEAQATGELFF. The CDR3, as DNA: TGTGCCAGCAAAGTTGAGGCCCAGGCCACCGGGGAGCTGTTTTTT.

This sequence joins TRBV9 and TRBJ2-5; D is perhaps TRBD2 (5 bases). Trimming stripped 4 bases from V and 5 bases from J, with 12 bases between. The CDR3 extends over 13 amino acids. Germline CDR1 and CDR2: SGDLS and YYNGEE. CDR3 in DNA: TGTGCCAGCAGCAGTGGGAGCCAGGAGACCCAGTACTTC. This codes for CASSSGSQETQYF.

The rearrangement links TRBV7-2 to TRBJ2-7, with D possibly being TRBD1 (5 bases). V was cut by 1 base and J by 1 base, with 11 bases left in between. The V gene's germline CDR1 is SGHTA and CDR2 FQGNSA. The CDR3 spans 15 residues. CDR3 sequence (DNA): TGTGCCAGCAGCTTAGGGTGGGGCCCGTCCTACGAGCAGTACTTC. It translates to CASSLGWGPSYEQYF.

This rearrangement joins TRBV9 to TRBJ2-3, with D perhaps TRBD2 (5 bases). The V gene's germline CDR1 is SGDLS and CDR2 YYNGEE. Trimming pared 0 bases from V and 0 bases from J, leaving 8 bases between. The CDR3 is 15 residues long. CDR3: CASSVAPGSTDTQYF. CDR3 coding DNA: TGTGCCAGCAGCGTAGCCCCGGGAAGCACAGATACGCAGTATTTT. Full variable domain (missing parts from reference TRBV9 and TRBJ2-3): DSGVTQTPKHLITATGQRVTLRCSPRSGDLSVYWYQQSLDQGLQFLIQYYNGEERAKGNILERFSAQQFPDLHSELNLSSLELGDSALYFCASSVAPGSTDTQYFGPGTRLTVL.

This sequence joins TRBV12-5 and TRBJ2-3; tentative D call: TRBD2 (6 bases). V was shortened by 6 bases and J by 4 bases, with 11 bases between the two germline ends. The CDR3 runs 13 residues. Per germline, CDR1 LGHNT and CDR2 FRNRAP. The CDR3: CASGLGGADTQYF. CDR3 nucleotides: TGTGCTAGTGGCTTAGGAGGGGCAGATACGCAGTATTTT.